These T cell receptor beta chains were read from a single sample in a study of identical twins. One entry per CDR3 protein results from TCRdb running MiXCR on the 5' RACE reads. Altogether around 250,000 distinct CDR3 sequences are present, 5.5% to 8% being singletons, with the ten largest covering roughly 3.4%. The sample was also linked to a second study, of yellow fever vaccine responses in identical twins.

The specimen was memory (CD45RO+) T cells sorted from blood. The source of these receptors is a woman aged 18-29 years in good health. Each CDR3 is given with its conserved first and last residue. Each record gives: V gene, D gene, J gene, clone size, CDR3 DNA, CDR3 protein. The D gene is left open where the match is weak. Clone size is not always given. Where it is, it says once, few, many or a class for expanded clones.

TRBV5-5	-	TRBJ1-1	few	TGTGCCAGCAGCTTGGGGGTGGTTTCTGAAGCTTTCTTT	CASSLGVVSEAFF
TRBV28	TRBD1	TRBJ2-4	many	TGTGCCAGCAGTTTAAGACAGGGTGTCGGAAACATTCAGTACTTC	CASSLRQGVGNIQYF
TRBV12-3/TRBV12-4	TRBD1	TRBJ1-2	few	TGTGCCAGCAGTCCAAGGACAGGGGGCAACTATGGCTACACCTTC	CASSPRTGGNYGYTF
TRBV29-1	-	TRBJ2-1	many	TGCAGCGTAAACACCAATGAGCAGTTCTTC	CSVNTNEQFF
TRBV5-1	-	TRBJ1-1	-	TGCGCCAGCAGCTTGGCCGTACAGACGAACACTGAAGCTTTCTTT	CASSLAVQTNTEAFF
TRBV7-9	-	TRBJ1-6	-	TGTGCCAGCAGCTTAGCGTCGAGCTCCTATAATTCACCCCTCCACTTT	CASSLASSSYNSPLHF
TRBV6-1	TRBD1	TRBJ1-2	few	TGTGCCAGCCAAACAACCGGGACAGGGGTTGGCTACACCTTC	CASQTTGTGVGYTF
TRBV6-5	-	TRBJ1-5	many	TGTGCCAGCAGTTACTCGGCGGTTAGCAATCAGCCCCAGCATTTT	CASSYSAVSNQPQHF
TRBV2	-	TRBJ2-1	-	TGTGCCAGCAGTGTATCGACAATGGGGATGAATGAGCAGTTCTTC	CASSVSTMGMNEQFF
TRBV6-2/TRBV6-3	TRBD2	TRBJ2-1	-	TGTGCCAGCAGTGGCGTAGCGGGGGTGGATGAGCAGTTCTTC	CASSGVAGVDEQFF
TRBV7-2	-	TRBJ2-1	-	TGTGCCAGCAGCCAAACATATGAGCAGTTCTTC	CASSQTYEQFF
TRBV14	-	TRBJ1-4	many	TGTGCCAGCAGCCAACTGGCTACAACTAATGAAAAACTGTTTTTT	CASSQLATTNEKLFF
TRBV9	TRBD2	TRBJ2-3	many	TGTGCCAGCAGCGTACCTAGCGGCTCGAATACGCAGTATTTT	CASSVPSGSNTQYF
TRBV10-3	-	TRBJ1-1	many	TGTGCCATCAGTGAGGGGACTGAAGCTTTCTTT	CAISEGTEAFF
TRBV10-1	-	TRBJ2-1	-	TGCGCCACCATCGGGAATAGCGGTGAGCAGTTCTTC	CATIGNSGEQFF
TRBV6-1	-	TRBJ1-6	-	TGTGCCAGCAGTGAAAGTGGGAGCGGGACACCCCTCCACTTT	CASSESGSGTPLHF
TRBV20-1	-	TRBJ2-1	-	TGCAGTGCTAGAGATGGGGGGAGGAGCTCCTACAATGAGCAGTTCTTC	CSARDGGRSSYNEQFF
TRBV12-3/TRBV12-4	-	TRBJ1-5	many	TGTGCCAGCAGTTTAGATCAGCCCCAGCATTTT	CASSLDQPQHF
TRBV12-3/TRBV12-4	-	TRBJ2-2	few	TGTGCCGTCACCACAGGGCTGAACACCGGGGAGCTGTTTTTT	CAVTTGLNTGELFF
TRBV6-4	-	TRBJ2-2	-	TGTGCCAGCAGTGAAAATTCCGAGAACACCGGGGAGCTGTTTTTT	CASSENSENTGELFF
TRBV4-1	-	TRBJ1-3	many	TGCGCCAGCAGCCAAGATTTTAGCCTCTGGTCTGGAAACACCATATATTTT	CASSQDFSLWSGNTIYF
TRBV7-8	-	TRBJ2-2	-	TGTGCCAGCAGCTTAAGGCAGGGAAGAAACACCGGGGAGCTGTTTTTT	CASSLRQGRNTGELFF
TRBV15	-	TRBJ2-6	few	TGTGCCACCAGCAGAGCGGCAGGGGCCGGGGCCAACGTCCTGACTTTC	CATSRAAGAGANVLTF
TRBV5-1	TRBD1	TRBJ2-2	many	TGCGCCAGCAGTCGCGCGGGACAGGGGACCGGGGAGCTGTTTTTT	CASSRAGQGTGELFF
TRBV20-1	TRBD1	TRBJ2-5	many	TGCAGTGCTAGGCGAGGGGGCGAGACCCAGTACTTC	CSARRGGETQYF
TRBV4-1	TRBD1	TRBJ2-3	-	TGCGCCAGCAGCCTCCCCAGGGGGAACACAGATACGCAGTATTTT	CASSLPRGNTDTQYF
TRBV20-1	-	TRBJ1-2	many	TGCAGTGCTAGAGGGGCCCGATTAGAGTATGGCTACACCTCCTTC	CSARGARLEYGYTSF
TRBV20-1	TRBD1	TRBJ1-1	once	TGCAGTCCAGGGGGACAGGTGAACACTGAAGCTTTCTTT	CSPGGQVNTEAFF
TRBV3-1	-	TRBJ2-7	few	TGTGCCAGCAGCTATCAGCCGACAGGAACCTACGAGCAGTACTTC	CASSYQPTGTYEQYF
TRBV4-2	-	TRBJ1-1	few	TGTGCCAGCAGCCAAGATTTTGGGAGGGGTGAAGCTTTCTTT	CASSQDFGRGEAFF
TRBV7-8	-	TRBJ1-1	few	TGTGCCAGCAGCTTAGTTGTGGGGGCAAACACTGAAGCTTTCTTT	CASSLVVGANTEAFF
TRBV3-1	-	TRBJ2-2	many	TGTGCCAGCAGCAAAGGGTTACAGGGAAAGGCCGGGGAGCTGTTTTTT	CASSKGLQGKAGELFF
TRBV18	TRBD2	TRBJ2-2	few	TGTGCCAGCTCACCGGTAGCGGGAGACCTCGCCGGGGAGCTGTTTTTT	CASSPVAGDLAGELFF
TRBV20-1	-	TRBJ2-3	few	TGCAGTGCCGGGGACCCCGCCACAGATACGCAGTATTTT	CSAGDPATDTQYF
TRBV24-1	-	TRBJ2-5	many	TGTGCCACCAGTGATCCAGATGGAAAAGAGACCCAGTACTTC	CATSDPDGKETQYF
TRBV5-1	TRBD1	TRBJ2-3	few	TGCGCCAGCAGCCCGGAGGTAACGACAGGGGGCGCAGATACGCAGTATTTT	CASSPEVTTGGADTQYF
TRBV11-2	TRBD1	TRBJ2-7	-	TGTGCCAGCAGCACAGGGGCAACCCCTGACGAGCAGTACTTC	CASSTGATPDEQYF
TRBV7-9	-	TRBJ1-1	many	TGTGCCAGCAGCTTCCTTCTCCCTGAAGCTTTCTTT	CASSFLLPEAFF
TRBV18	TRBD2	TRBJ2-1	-	TGTGCCAGCTCACCTAGCGGGAGTTTCAATGAGCAGTTCTTC	CASSPSGSFNEQFF
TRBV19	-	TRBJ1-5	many	TGTGCCAGTAGTCGCGGTCAGCCCCAGCATTTT	CASSRGQPQHF
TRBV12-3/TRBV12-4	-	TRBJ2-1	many	TGTGCCAGCGGGAACAAGCGTTTGGTCTTC	CASGNKRLVF
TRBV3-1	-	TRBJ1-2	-	TGTGCCAGCAGCCCGACCGGGGTCCGGGACTATGGCTACACCTTC	CASSPTGVRDYGYTF
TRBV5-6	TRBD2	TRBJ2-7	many	TGTGCCAGCAGCCCGGGACTAACTTCAACCTACGAGCAGTACTTC	CASSPGLTSTYEQYF
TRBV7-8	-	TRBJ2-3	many	TGTGCCAGCAGCTCCGGGGGCCTAAGCACAGATACGCAGTATTTT	CASSSGGLSTDTQYF